This T cell receptor beta chain stems from a study of memory CD4+ T cells and cytomegalovirus serostatus. The sort gate was single viable CD3+CD4+CD8-CD45RO+ cells for memory CD4+ T cells. CD4+ T cells were isolated by positive magnetic selection. Comment on this clone: The antigen remains undetermined.

This CDR3 spans 13 amino acids. J gave up 5 bases and V 2 bases, and 1 base lay outside the gene matches. Germline V lookup: CDR1 SGHRS, CDR2 YFSETQ. Findings and limits, study-wide: Suggested: most of the CMV-linked TCR signature lies in CD4+ memory cells.

Original analysis: Out-of-frame sequences were removed, leaving about 2,300,000 distinct TCRbeta sequences. Some clones are missing from TCRdb's copy, which holds only in-frame ones; the method was immunoSEQ multiplex PCR. V, J and clone size were drawn from that table, and D and trimming were deduced from the DNA. The sample has approximately 50,000 clones; about three quarters are singletons. The chain employs TRBV5-1 and TRBJ2-5, with TRBD1 matching over 9 bases. This clonotype was sampled from an adult in good health and CMV-seropositive. Sample: memory CD4+ T cells from blood. The CDR3 region has the DNA TGCGCCAGCAGCTTACAGGGGGCGGAGACCCAGTACTTC. Encoded protein: CASSLQGAETQYF.